The 27 T cell receptor beta chains listed next were all sequenced from one sample in a study of early stage breast cancer tumors. Clones were sequenced by immunoSEQ multiplex PCR, and TCRdb holds only the in-frame ones, with some missing. The sample holds fewer than 50,000 clones, 55% to 75% seen once. The sequencing sample was made of blood. The source is a person in their fifties or sixties with breast cancer.

The chain uses TRBV6-5 and TRBJ2-3; the match to TRBD2 covers 7 bases. The CDR3 totals 14 residues. Germline values: CDR1 MNHEY, CDR2 SVGAGI. V lost 2 bases and J lost 1; bases outside the gene matches: 0. CDR3 protein: CASSYGGGTDTQYF. CDR3 nucleotide sequence: TGTGCCAGCAGTTACGGGGGGGGCACAGATACGCAGTATTTT.

This rearrangement joins TRBV5-1 to TRBJ2-1; TRBD1 is a possible D gene (5 bases). Looked up from germline, CDR1 is SGHRS and CDR2 is YFSETQ. V was shortened by 2 bases and J by 6 bases, with 9 bases between the two germline ends. CDR3 length: 13 amino acids. This CDR3 reads CASSLGQGNEQFF. CDR3 nucleotides: TGCGCCAGCAGCTTAGGGCAGGGCAATGAGCAGTTCTTC.

This clone appeared a single time. V usage is TRBV9 and J usage is TRBJ1-4, with TRBD1 identical over 7 bases. V gave up 3 bases and J gave up 8 bases; unmatched junction bases: 4. Germline CDR1 and CDR2: SGDLS and YYNGEE. The CDR3 runs 13 residues. The CDR3 here is CASSAATGEKLFF. The CDR3, as DNA: TGTGCCAGCAGCGCTGCGACAGGGGAAAAACTGTTTTTT.

This chain joins TRBV4-2 and TRBJ2-3; 14 nucleotides match TRBD2. Unmatched junction bases numbered 8, after V lost 4 bases and J lost 2 bases. The CDR3 is 18 residues long. The germline CDR1 and CDR2 sequences are LGHNA and YNFKEQ. The CDR3 DNA follows: TGTGCCAGCAGCCGTTCCGGGACTAGCGGGAGCAACACAGATACGCAGTATTTT. It is translated as CASSRSGTSGSNTDTQYF.

DNA for the CDR3: TGTGCCAGCAGCCCGGGGACTAGCGGGAGGCCGCACACCGGGGAGCTGTTTTTT. Translation: CASSPGTSGRPHTGELFF. The chain recombines TRBV4-2 with TRBJ2-2, with 15 bases fitting TRBD2. The trim removed 4 bases at V and 3 bases at J, leaving 6 bases unmatched. The CDR3 consists of 18 residues. Per germline, CDR1 LGHNA and CDR2 YNFKEQ.

In this sample, this clone turned up a few times. CDR3 sequence (DNA): TGTGCCAGCAGCCGGACAGGGACCGAAGATACGCAGTATTTT. Its translation: CASSRTGTEDTQYF. The J gene is TRBJ2-3, the V gene TRBV6-6, with 8 bases matching TRBD1. Losses at the gene ends were 6 bases for V and 5 bases for J; bases not matched to a gene: 7. The CDR3 spans 14 residues. Germline loops: CDR1 MNHNY, CDR2 SVGAGI (reference sequence).

The V and J genes are TRBV5-1 and TRBJ2-5; TRBD2 aligns across 8 bases. Trimming cost V 4 bases and J 4 bases; bases outside gene matches: 9. Per the germline V gene, CDR1 is SGHRS and CDR2 is YFSETQ. CDR3 size: 15 residues. In DNA form, the CDR3 reads TGCGCCAGCAGCCTGGGGAGCGGGAGCTCAGAGACCCAGTACTTC. It translates to CASSLGSGSSETQYF.

The chain is built from TRBV28 and TRBJ2-7; TRBD2 is a possible D gene (5 bases). CDR1 and CDR2 (germline): MDHEN, SYDVKM. The CDR3 runs to 12 residues. Trimming shortened V by 10 bases and J by 1 base, and 11 bases separated the two germline ends. Here the CDR3 reads CATRGQSYEQYF. Here the CDR3 DNA reads TGTGCCACTCGCGGGCAGTCCTACGAGCAGTACTTC.

The V and J genes are TRBV27 and TRBJ2-7; 7 bases are shared with TRBD2. Germline V CDR1 and CDR2: MNHEY, SMNVEV (reference sequence). Unmatched junction bases numbered 15, after V lost 5 bases and J lost 8 bases. The CDR3 has 15 amino acids. The CDR3 spells CASSNGGLGLGKQYF. DNA for the CDR3: TGTGCCAGCAGTAACGGAGGACTAGGGTTGGGGAAGCAGTACTTC.

The chain is built from TRBV5-1 and TRBJ1-1; TRBD1 might be the D (6 bases). Germline CDR1 reads SGHRS; CDR2 reads YFSETQ. The V end was cut by 2 bases, the J end by 0 bases, with 11 bases between. CDR3 length: 15 residues. The CDR3 DNA is TGCGCCAGCAGCTTCATAACAGGGATGAACACTGAAGCTTTCTTT. Its protein is CASSFITGMNTEAFF.

The chain employs TRBV27 and TRBJ1-2, with 9 bases aligning to TRBD1. There are 15 residues in the CDR3. The V and J ends lost 6 bases and 7 bases, in that order; junction bases with no gene match: 12. The germline CDR1 and CDR2 sequences are MNHEY and SMNVEV (reference sequence). Written as DNA, the CDR3 is TGTGCCAGCAGCCAAATGGGACAGGGATTGGGTGGCTACACCTTC. Amino acids: CASSQMGQGLGGYTF.

The rearrangement uses TRBV5-1 and TRBJ1-1; the match to TRBD1 covers 12 bases. Unmatched junction bases numbered 4, after V lost 2 bases and J lost 2 bases. Germline CDR1 is SGHRS and CDR2 is YFSETQ. This CDR3 comprises 16 residues. CDR3 region: CASSFMGQGANTEAFF. As DNA, the CDR3 is TGCGCCAGCAGCTTTATGGGACAGGGGGCTAACACTGAAGCTTTCTTT.

The rearrangement links TRBV11-2 to TRBJ2-1; the match to TRBD2 covers 9 bases. This CDR3 region has 18 residues. Germline V gene data show CDR1 as SGHAT and CDR2 as FQNNGV. The junction had 8 bases not matched to a gene; V was cut back by 1 base and J by 1 base. CDR3: CASSLGSLAGLSYNEQFF. The CDR3 region has the DNA TGTGCCAGCAGCTTAGGATCCCTAGCGGGGCTTTCCTACAATGAGCAGTTCTTC.

The V and J genes are TRBV9 and TRBJ2-3; D remains unclear. This CDR3 has 12 residues. Trimming removed 3 bases at V and 2 bases at J, with 4 bases between. Germline CDR1 is SGDLS and CDR2 is YYNGEE. CDR3 sequence (DNA): TGTGCCAGCAGCGGACACACAGATACGCAGTATTTT. As protein: CASSGHTDTQYF.

Comments on this clone: A much larger clone differs from this one at a single base, so this may be a read error. Other DNA sequences from this sample encode an identical CDR3 as well. The J gene is TRBJ2-2, the V gene TRBV5-4, with D possibly matching TRBD2 (7 bases). The CDR3 contains 18 residues. Germline V gives CDR1 SGHNT, CDR2 YYREEE (reference sequence). The CDR3 sequence is CASSPTGGAGDSRGELFF. The CDR3, as DNA: TGTGCCAGCAGCCCGACAGGTGGTGCGGGGGACTCCCGAGGGGAACTGTTTTTT.

This clone appeared a few times. The gene calls are TRBV6-5 and TRBJ1-2, with 7 positions matching TRBD1. Germline V gene sequence: CDR1 MNHEY, CDR2 SVGAGI. The CDR3 has 14 amino acids. The J segment lost 0 bases and the V segment lost 6 bases, leaving 4 bases of the junction unmatched. This chain's CDR3 is CASRRDRSNYGYTF. CDR3 nucleotide sequence: TGTGCCAGCAGACGGGACAGATCTAACTATGGCTACACCTTC.

The V gene is TRBV10-2, the J gene TRBJ2-7, with no clear D. CDR3 size: 14 residues. V lost 3 bases and J 2 bases, leaving 11 bases between the germline ends. Germline CDR1 is WSHSY and CDR2 is SAAADI. The CDR3 loop is CASSDEAPAYEQYF. Here the CDR3 DNA reads TGCGCCAGCAGTGATGAGGCACCGGCCTACGAGCAGTACTTC.

This sequence joins TRBV19 and TRBJ1-1, with D possibly being TRBD1 (5 bases). Germline values: CDR1 LNHDA, CDR2 SQIVND (reference sequence). The CDR3 has 15 amino acids. The V and J ends lost 3 bases and 5 bases respectively, with 16 bases between them. The CDR3 region is CASSIAPAGLTEAFF. Written as DNA, the CDR3 is TGTGCCAGTAGTATCGCTCCCGCAGGGTTGACTGAAGCTTTCTTT.

This clone was seen a handful of times. The chain carries TRBV5-1 and TRBJ2-7, with D perhaps TRBD2 (5 bases). In germline, CDR1 is SGHRS, CDR2 YFSETQ. The CDR3 is made up of 15 amino acids. V was pared by 0 bases and J by 5 bases, with 15 bases between. The CDR3 DNA follows: TGCGCCAGCAGCTTGGAATCGGGGATTAGCCACGAGCAGTACTTC. This sequence encodes CASSLESGISHEQYF.

The V call is TRBV2, the J call TRBJ1-2; perhaps TRBD1 as D (5 bases). There are 16 residues in the CDR3. CDR1 is SNHLY, CDR2 FYNNEI, per germline. Trimming shortened V by 0 bases and J by 7 bases, and 18 bases separated the two germline ends. CDR3: CASSEAPHIGARGYTF. Written as DNA, the CDR3 is TGTGCCAGCAGTGAAGCGCCCCACATAGGGGCGCGTGGCTACACCTTC.

The gene calls are TRBV27 and TRBJ1-4; TRBD1 matches at 8 bases. The CDR3 is 15 amino acids. Germline V CDR1 and CDR2: MNHEY, SMNVEV (reference sequence). The J segment lost 3 bases and the V segment lost 5 bases, leaving 5 bases of the junction unmatched. This CDR3 reads CASSNLGQANEKLFF. The CDR3 DNA follows: TGTGCCAGCAGTAATTTGGGACAGGCTAATGAAAAACTGTTTTTT.

The V and J genes are TRBV30 and TRBJ1-5; perhaps TRBD1 as D (5 bases). Trimming stripped 2 bases from V and 5 bases from J, with 10 bases between. Germline V gene data show CDR1 as GTSNPN and CDR2 as SVGIG (reference sequence). The CDR3 covers 13 residues. The CDR3 sequence: CAWSPGGYQPQHF. CDR3 coding DNA: TGTGCCTGGAGTCCGGGGGGGTATCAGCCCCAGCATTTT.

This clone has a single count. The rearrangement joins TRBV4-1 to TRBJ2-3; 11 bases align to TRBD2. Losses at the gene ends were 2 bases for V and 1 base for J; bases not matched to a gene: 17. This CDR3 contains 21 residues. Germline V gene sequence: CDR1 MGHRA, CDR2 YSYEKL. The CDR3 nucleotides are TGCGCCAGCAGCCAAAGACCTGGGACAAACGGACTAGCGGGCTGCACAGATACGCAGTATTTT. Translated: CASSQRPGTNGLAGCTDTQYF.

The CDR3: CASRRGAATGELFF. CDR3 nucleotide sequence: TGTGCCAGTCGGAGGGGAGCGGCCACCGGGGAGCTGTTTTTT. This chain links TRBV11-3 with TRBJ2-2; a possible D gene is TRBD2 (6 bases). Germline V gene lookup returns CDR1 SGHNT and CDR2 YENEEA. Trimming removed 9 bases from V and 4 bases from J, with 15 bases in between. This CDR3 has 14 amino acids.

V usage is TRBV7-8 and J usage is TRBJ2-2; 10 bases line up with TRBD1. Germline V lookup: CDR1 SGHVS, CDR2 FQNEAQ. Trimming took 5 bases from V and 4 from J; bases not matched to a gene: 7. The CDR3 length is 16 residues. Written as DNA, the CDR3 is TGTGCCAGCAGCCACCGGACAGGGGGGGGCACCGGGGAGCTGTTTTTT. It codes for CASSHRTGGGTGELFF.

J is TRBJ2-1 and V is TRBV30; maybe TRBD1 (5 bases). The V gene's germline CDR1 is GTSNPN and CDR2 SVGIG (reference sequence). This CDR3 region has 17 residues. V gave up 0 bases and J gave up 8 bases, with 23 bases separating them. The CDR3 region is CAWSVSVFVVREDEQFF. The CDR3 DNA sequence: TGTGCCTGGAGTGTATCCGTTTTTGTGGTCAGGGAAGATGAGCAGTTCTTC.

This clone was seen a few times. This chain uses TRBV13 with TRBJ1-5; D call uncertain. The germline V gene has CDR1 PRHDT and CDR2 FYEKMQ (reference sequence). V was cut by 3 bases and J by 6 bases, with 9 bases left in between. This CDR3 region has 13 residues. CDR3 sequence (DNA): TGTGCCAGCAGCTTTCGGGTTGGTCAGCCCCAGCATTTT. Translating it yields CASSFRVGQPQHF. Based on the CDR3 plus reference TRBV13 and TRBJ1-5, the full variable domain is AAGVIQSPRHLIKEKRETATLKCYPIPRHDTVYWYQQGPGQDPQFLISFYEKMQSDKGSIPDRFSAQQFSDYHSELNMSSLELGDSALYFCASSFRVGQPQHFGDGTRLSIL.